Shown below are 22 T cell receptor beta chains from a single sample sequenced in a study of tumor-infiltrating lymphocytes in primary liver carcinoma listed by TCRdb under 2017. The sequencer listed for this sample is Illumina HiSeq 2500. TCRbeta-specific cDNA was reverse-transcribed from around 0.45 ug total RNA using a constant-region primer and ProtoScript II reverse transcriptase. Construction of the TCRbeta libraries relied on three nested rounds of multiplex PCR, following a slightly modified ARM-PCR procedure. The first two PCR rounds used multiplex TRBV1-TRBV30 forward primers with a Cbeta reverse primer, each for about 10 cycles. The raw public data were reprocessed by TCRdb itself: fastp quality trimming at Q25, MiXCR clonotype calling, in-frame beta chains only. Every entry covers one CDR3 protein and lists the most common genes and DNA from its rows. The sample table shows about 210,000 distinct CDR3 sequences, and about 61% are seen once. The ten largest clones represent roughly 6.8% of the sample.

TRIzol reagent was used to extract blood RNA from unsorted whole blood, while the DNeasy Blood & Tissue kit provided the germline DNA. The source material was peripheral blood. These receptors came from a woman in her sixties or seventies with primary liver carcinoma and hepatitis B virus infection.

For this clonotype: Possible read error: a much larger clone is one base away. The CDR3 does not end in the conserved phenylalanine or tryptophan, so this is likely a read error. The gene calls are TRBV6-2 or TRBV6-3 and TRBJ2-3; D gene ambiguous. With 2 bases removed from V and 5 bases from J, the gap between germline ends came to 17 bases. Germline loops: CDR1 MNHEY, CDR2 SVGEGT. The length of the CDR3 is 16 residues. The CDR3 spells CASSYPRFLTGDTQYI. The CDR3 DNA follows: TGTGCCAGCAGTTACCCGAGATTCTTGACCGGAGATACGCAGTATATT.

Details on this clonotype: This may come from a read error, since a much larger clone is one base off. The chain uses TRBV5-4 and TRBJ1-1; D is unresolved. The CDR3 runs to 13 residues. Trimming removed 5 bases at V and 1 base at J, with 9 bases between. Germline V gene sequence: CDR1 SGHNT, CDR2 YYREEE (reference sequence). CDR3 amino acids: CASRSQENTEAFF. The CDR3 nucleotides are TGTGCCAGCAGATCCCAGGAGAACACTGAAGCTTTCTTT.

Comments on this clonotype: Since a much larger clone is just one base distant, this may be a read error. This chain uses TRBV4-1 with TRBJ2-7; TRBD1 might be the D (6 bases). The V gene's germline CDR1 is MGHRA and CDR2 YSYEKL. The length of the CDR3 is 14 residues. The CDR3 is CASSQGDISYERYF. The CDR3 coding sequence is TGCGCCAGCAGCCAGGGGGACATCTCCTACGAGCGGTACTTC.

This clonotype was seen ten or more times. The V and J genes are TRBV4-1 and TRBJ2-7; D is possibly TRBD1 (6 bases). The ends were cut back, 1 base at V and 2 bases at J, with 15 bases in the middle. Germline V gene lookup returns CDR1 MGHRA and CDR2 YSYEKL. The length of the CDR3 is 16 residues. In DNA form, the CDR3 reads TGCGCCAGCAGCCAAGGGGTGACGGACAGCCCCTACGAGCAGTACTTC. Translation gives CASSQGVTDSPYEQYF.

V is TRBV30 and J is TRBJ2-7; no clear D. This CDR3 is built from 13 residues. V lost 2 bases and J 2 bases, leaving 10 bases between the germline ends. Germline V gene data show CDR1 as GTSNPN and CDR2 as SVGIG (reference sequence). The DNA of the CDR3 is TGTGCCTGGAGTCCTCTCAGTCCCTACGAGCAGTACTTC. Its translation is CAWSPLSPYEQYF.

The chain carries TRBV2 and TRBJ2-1; 13 bases line up with TRBD2. Per germline, CDR1 SNHLY and CDR2 FYNNEI. V trimming: 3 bases; J trimming: 8 bases; junction bases outside the gene matches: 7. The CDR3 loop spans 16 amino acids. The CDR3 is CASSDWTSGGGDEQFF. CDR3 DNA: TGTGCCAGCAGTGATTGGACTAGCGGGGGCGGGGATGAGCAGTTCTTC. Full variable domain (rest looked up from reference TRBV2 and TRBJ2-1): EPEVTQTPSHQVTQMGQEVILRCVPISNHLYFYWYRQILGQKVEFLVSFYNNEISEKSEIFDDQFSVERPDGSNFTLKIRSTKLEDSAMYFCASSDWTSGGGDEQFFGPGTRLTVL.

Notes on this clonotype: A read error is likely, as this CDR3 ends without the conserved phenylalanine or tryptophan. The chain carries TRBV11-2 and TRBJ2-3; 9 nucleotides agree with TRBD2. Germline CDR1 SGHAT, CDR2 FQNNGV. The CDR3 consists of 17 residues. CDR3 DNA: TGTGTCAGCTCCTCGGTAGCGGGAGTGCCTAGCACAGATACGCAGTATCTT. Amino acids: CVSSSVAGVPSTDTQYL.

A word on this clonotype: Sequence at one end of the junction differs from germline and may be a read error. This chain links TRBV27 with TRBJ1-1; D gene ambiguous. The CDR3 is 13 amino acids. Germline values: CDR1 MNHEY, CDR2 SMNVEV (reference sequence). CDR3 nucleotides: TGTGCCATCAGTTTGGGCCAGAACACTGAAGCTTTCTTT. It encodes CAISLGQNTEAFF.

This clonotype has only one observation. Given a much more abundant clone one base away, this may be a read error. The chain employs TRBV29-1 and TRBJ1-1; D ambiguous. This CDR3 comprises 11 residues. CDR1 and CDR2 from the germline V gene are SQVTM and ANQGSEA. CDR3 region: CNVGGDTEAFF. CDR3 in DNA: TGCAACGTGGGCGGCGACACTGAAGCTTTCTTT.

This clonotype appeared a few times. Its ends do not fully match the called genes, so a read error is possible. In DNA, the CDR3 is TGCGCCGGCAGCCAAGGGAGACTAGCGGGAGGGCCGGTCAATGAGCAGTTCTTC. It translates to CAGSQGRLAGGPVNEQFF. This sequence joins TRBV4-1 and TRBJ2-1, with 14 nucleotides matching TRBD2. Germline CDR1 and CDR2: MGHRA and YSYEKL. The CDR3 runs 18 residues.

About this clonotype itself: One junction end does not reproduce the germline sequence, and a read error may be involved. The gene calls are TRBV24-1 and TRBJ2-3; weak D call: TRBD2 (5 bases). This CDR3 comprises 15 residues. CDR1 and CDR2 (germline): KGHDR, SFDVKD. CDR3 DNA sequence: TGTGCCACAAACCGTAGTCTAGCCGACACAGATACGCAGTATTTC. Amino acid sequence: CATNRSLADTDTQYF.

Ten or more counts support this clonotype. The chain recombines TRBV11-2 with TRBJ2-1, with 11 bases lining up with TRBD1. Trimming took 3 bases from V and 8 from J; bases not matched to a gene: 6. The CDR3 loop spans 15 amino acids. Germline loops: CDR1 SGHAT, CDR2 FQNNGV. CDR3 coding DNA: TGTGCCAGCAGCTTGAGGACAGGGGGCACATATGAGCAGTTCTTC. Translated, it gives CASSLRTGGTYEQFF.

The sample holds many counts of this clonotype. This sequence may be a read error, since a much larger clone differs from it by one base. This chain uses TRBV12-3 or TRBV12-4 with TRBJ1-1, with 8 positions matching TRBD1. This CDR3 contains 14 residues. J lost 1 base, V lost 5 bases, and 3 bases had no gene match. The CDR3 is CASSPGTGNTEAFF. CDR3 nucleotides: TGTGCCAGCAGTCCCGGGACAGGGAACACTGAAGCTTTCTTT.

This chain links TRBV7-8 with TRBJ2-1; unclear D gene. Germline CDR1 and CDR2: SGHVS and FQNEAQ. The CDR3 is 13 amino acids. The V and J ends lost 6 bases and 12 bases respectively, with 18 bases between them. CDR3 loop: CASSFEEVLVQFF. The CDR3 coding sequence is TGTGCCAGCAGTTTCGAAGAGGTGCTGGTGCAGTTCTTC.

This clonotype was found a few times. The chain links TRBV28 to TRBJ1-2; TRBD1 is a possible D gene (6 bases). Per the germline V gene, CDR1 is MDHEN and CDR2 is SYDVKM. V lost 6 bases and J lost 1, with 9 bases in between. The CDR3 totals 13 residues. In DNA, the CDR3 is TGTGCCAGCAGCGGGGGCTTTAACTATGGCTACACCTTC. Translating gives CASSGGFNYGYTF.

J is TRBJ2-5 and V is TRBV5-1; D gene unclear. The CDR3 spans 15 residues. V lost 2 bases to trimming and J lost 2 bases, with 13 bases between them. Germline V gene data show CDR1 as SGHRS and CDR2 as YFSETQ. The CDR3 sequence is CASSFSFSQQETQYF. The CDR3 bases are TGCGCCAGCAGCTTTTCTTTTAGCCAACAAGAGACCCAGTACTTC.

This clonotype was seen a handful of times. The J gene is TRBJ2-1, the V gene TRBV18; a weak D match, TRBD1 (5 bases). Germline V gives CDR1 KGHSH, CDR2 LQKENI. The CDR3 is made up of 11 amino acids. Between the trimmed V and J ends, which lost 5 bases and 7 bases, there was a span of 6 bases. As DNA, the CDR3 is TGTGCCAGCTCAAGGGGAAATGAGCAGTTCTTC. Protein: CASSRGNEQFF.

This clonotype was observed a handful of times. This chain joins TRBV28 and TRBJ2-2; 13 nucleotides align to TRBD2. Germline V gene sequence: CDR1 MDHEN, CDR2 SYDVKM. V shed 5 bases, J shed 7 bases, and the junction held 4 bases outside the gene matches. The CDR3 covers 15 residues. The CDR3 loop is CASSKGLAGFGELFF. The CDR3, as DNA: TGTGCCAGCAGTAAGGGACTAGCGGGATTCGGGGAGCTGTTTTTT.

Regarding this clonotype: The conserved closing phenylalanine or tryptophan is absent in this CDR3, likely reflecting a read error. This chain joins TRBV11-2 and TRBJ2-6, with D tentatively TRBD1 (5 bases). The CDR3 runs 17 residues. Per germline, CDR1 SGHAT and CDR2 FQNNGV. The CDR3 coding sequence is TGTACCAGCAGCTTAGTGGGCAGGGCCTCTAGGGCCAACGTCCTGACTTTA. Protein: CTSSLVGRASRANVLTL.

V gene TRBV28 combines with J gene TRBJ1-1, with D perhaps TRBD1 (6 bases). V was cut by 3 bases and J by 6 bases, with 17 bases left in between. The CDR3 runs to 15 residues. CDR1 is MDHEN and CDR2 is SYDVKM in the germline V gene. CDR3 coding DNA: TGTGCCAGCAGTTTCCCGGGGGCGAGGGTCTCTGAAGCTTTCTTT. Translation: CASSFPGARVSEAFF.

The chain couples TRBV4-1 to TRBJ2-1, with no clear D. The V end lost 1 base, the J end lost 8 bases, and 9 bases lay between the germline ends. CDR1 and CDR2 (germline): MGHRA, YSYEKL. The CDR3 is made up of 13 amino acids. The CDR3 loop is CASSQASHHEQFF. CDR3 nucleotides: TGCGCCAGCAGCCAAGCCTCCCATCATGAGCAGTTCTTC.

This clonotype was seen a handful of times. This chain joins TRBV6-1 and TRBJ2-7; D not certain. In germline, CDR1 is MNHNS, CDR2 SASEGT. CDR3 size: 13 residues. Trimming took 7 bases from V and 3 from J, leaving 13 bases between them. For the CDR3, the DNA is TGTGCCAGCATTGGGGTAGTCTTCTACGAGCAGTACTTC. It codes for CASIGVVFYEQYF.